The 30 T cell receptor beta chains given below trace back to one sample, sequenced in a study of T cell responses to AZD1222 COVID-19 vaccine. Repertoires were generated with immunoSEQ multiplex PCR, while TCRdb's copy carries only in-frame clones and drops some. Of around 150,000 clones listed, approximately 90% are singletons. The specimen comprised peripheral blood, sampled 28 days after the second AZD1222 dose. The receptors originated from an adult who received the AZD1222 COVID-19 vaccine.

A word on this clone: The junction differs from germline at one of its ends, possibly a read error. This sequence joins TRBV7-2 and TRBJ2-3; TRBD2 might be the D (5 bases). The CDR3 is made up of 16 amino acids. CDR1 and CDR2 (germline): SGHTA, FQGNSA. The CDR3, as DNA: TGTGCCAGCAGTTTAGCCGGGGTGGGGAGTTCAGATACGCAGTATTTT. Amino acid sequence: CASSLAGVGSSDTQYF. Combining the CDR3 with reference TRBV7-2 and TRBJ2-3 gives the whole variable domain GAGVSQSPSNKVTEKGKDVELRCDPISGHTALYWYRQSLGQGLEFLIYFQGNSAPDKSGLPSDRFSAERTGGSVSTLTIQRTQQEDSAVYLCASSLAGVGSSDTQYFGPGTRLTVL.

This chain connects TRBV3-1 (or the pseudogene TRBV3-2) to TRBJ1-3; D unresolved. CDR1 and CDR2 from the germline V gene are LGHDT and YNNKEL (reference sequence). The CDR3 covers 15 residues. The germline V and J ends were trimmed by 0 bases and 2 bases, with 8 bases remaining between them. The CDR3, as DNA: TGTGCCAGCAGCCAAGATCGCTTTGCTGGAAACACCATATATTTT. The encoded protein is CASSQDRFAGNTIYF.

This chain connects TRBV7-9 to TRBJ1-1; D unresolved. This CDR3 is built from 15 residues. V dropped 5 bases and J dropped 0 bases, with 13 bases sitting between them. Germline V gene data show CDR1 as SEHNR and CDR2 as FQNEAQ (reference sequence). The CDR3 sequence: CASSLRPLMNTEAFF. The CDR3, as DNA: TGTGCCAGCAGCCTCAGGCCCTTGATGAACACTGAAGCTTTCTTT.

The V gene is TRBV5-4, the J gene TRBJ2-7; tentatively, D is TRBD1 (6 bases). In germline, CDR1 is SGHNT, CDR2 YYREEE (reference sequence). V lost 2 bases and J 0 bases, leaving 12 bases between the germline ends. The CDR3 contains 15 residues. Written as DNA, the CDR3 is TGTGCCAGCAGCTTCCCAGGGGTCGTCTCCTACGAGCAGTACTTC. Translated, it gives CASSFPGVVSYEQYF.

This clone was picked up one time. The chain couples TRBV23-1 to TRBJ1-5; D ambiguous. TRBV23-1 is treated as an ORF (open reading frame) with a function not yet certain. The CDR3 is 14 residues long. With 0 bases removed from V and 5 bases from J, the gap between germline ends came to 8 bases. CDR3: CASSQSSDYQPQHF. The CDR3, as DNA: TGCGCCAGCAGTCAATCATCGGATTATCAGCCCCAGCATTTT.

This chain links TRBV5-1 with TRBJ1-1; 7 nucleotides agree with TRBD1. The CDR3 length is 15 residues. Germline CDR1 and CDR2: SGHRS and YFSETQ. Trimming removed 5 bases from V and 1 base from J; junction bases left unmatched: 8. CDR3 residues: CASSWQGGSNTEAFF. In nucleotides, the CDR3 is TGCGCCAGCAGTTGGCAGGGGGGTTCGAACACTGAAGCTTTCTTT.

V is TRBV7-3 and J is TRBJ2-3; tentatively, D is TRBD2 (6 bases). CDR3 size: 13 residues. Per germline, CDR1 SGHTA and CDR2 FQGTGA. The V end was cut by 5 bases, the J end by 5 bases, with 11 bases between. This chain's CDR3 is CASSLGAGDTQYF. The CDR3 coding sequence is TGTGCCAGCAGCCTCGGAGCGGGAGATACGCAGTATTTT.

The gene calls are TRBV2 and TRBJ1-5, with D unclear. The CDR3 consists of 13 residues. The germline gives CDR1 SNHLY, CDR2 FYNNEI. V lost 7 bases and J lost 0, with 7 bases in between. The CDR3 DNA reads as TGTGCCAGCATGGAGGGTAGCAATCAGCCCCAGCATTTT. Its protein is CASMEGSNQPQHF.

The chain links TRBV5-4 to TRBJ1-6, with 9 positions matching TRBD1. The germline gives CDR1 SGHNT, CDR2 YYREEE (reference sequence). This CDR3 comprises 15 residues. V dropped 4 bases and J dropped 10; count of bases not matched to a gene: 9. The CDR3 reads CASSAGDRVSSPLHF. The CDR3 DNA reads TGTGCCAGCAGCGCAGGGGACAGGGTTTCATCACCCCTCCACTTT.

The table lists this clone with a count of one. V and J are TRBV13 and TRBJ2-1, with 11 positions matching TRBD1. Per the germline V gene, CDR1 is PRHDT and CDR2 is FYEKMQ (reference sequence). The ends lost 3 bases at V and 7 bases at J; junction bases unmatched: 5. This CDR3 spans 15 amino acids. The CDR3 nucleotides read TGTGCCAGCAGCTTCGGACAGGGGGCGAGAAATGAGCAGTTCTTC. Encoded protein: CASSFGQGARNEQFF.

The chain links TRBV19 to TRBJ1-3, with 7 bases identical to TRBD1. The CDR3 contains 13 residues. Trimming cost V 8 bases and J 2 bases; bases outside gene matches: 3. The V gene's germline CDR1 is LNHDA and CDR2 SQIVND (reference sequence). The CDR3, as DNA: TGTGCCAGTTGGGGACAGACTGGAAACACCATATATTTT. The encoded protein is CASWGQTGNTIYF.

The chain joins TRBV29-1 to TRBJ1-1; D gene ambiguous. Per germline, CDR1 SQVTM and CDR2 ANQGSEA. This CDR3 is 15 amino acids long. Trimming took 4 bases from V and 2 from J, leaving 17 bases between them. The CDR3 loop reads CSVAGQYGVNTEAFF. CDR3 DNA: TGCAGCGTTGCCGGTCAGTACGGAGTAAACACTGAAGCTTTCTTT.

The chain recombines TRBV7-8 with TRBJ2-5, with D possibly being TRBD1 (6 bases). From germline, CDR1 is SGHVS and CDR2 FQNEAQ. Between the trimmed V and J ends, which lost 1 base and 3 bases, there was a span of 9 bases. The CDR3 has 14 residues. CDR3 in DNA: TGTGCCAGCAGCTTAGGGACAGCTAAAGAGACCCAGTACTTC. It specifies CASSLGTAKETQYF.

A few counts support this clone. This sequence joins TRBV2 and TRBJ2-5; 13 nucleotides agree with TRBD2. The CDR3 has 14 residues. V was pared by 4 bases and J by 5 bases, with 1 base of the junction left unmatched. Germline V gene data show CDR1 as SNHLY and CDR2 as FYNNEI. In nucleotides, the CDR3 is TGTGCCAGCAGTGGGACTAGCGGGAGTGAGACCCAGTACTTC. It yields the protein CASSGTSGSETQYF.

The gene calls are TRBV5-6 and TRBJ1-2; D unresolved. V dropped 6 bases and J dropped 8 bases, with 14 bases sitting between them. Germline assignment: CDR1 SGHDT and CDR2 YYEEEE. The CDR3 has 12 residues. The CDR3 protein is CASKVQLRGYTF. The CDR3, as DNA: TGTGCCAGCAAGGTACAGCTTAGGGGCTACACCTTC.

DNA for the CDR3: TGTGCCAGTAGTATTACCTCCGGGACTAGCGGGAGGGTCGAGCAGTACTTC. This gives the protein CASSITSGTSGRVEQYF. J is TRBJ2-7 and V is TRBV19; 16 bases agree with TRBD2. V shed 3 bases and J 6 bases; nucleotides not matched to a gene: 8. Germline V gene lookup returns CDR1 LNHDA and CDR2 SQIVND (reference sequence). The CDR3 sequence is 17 residues long.

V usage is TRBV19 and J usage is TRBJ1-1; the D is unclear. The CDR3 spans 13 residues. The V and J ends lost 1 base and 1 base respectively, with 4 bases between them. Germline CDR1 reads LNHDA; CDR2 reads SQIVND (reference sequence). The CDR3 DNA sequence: TGTGCCAGTAGTATAGTGGAGAACACTGAAGCTTTCTTT. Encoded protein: CASSIVENTEAFF. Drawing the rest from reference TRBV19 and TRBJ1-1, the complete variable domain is DGGITQSPKYLFRKEGQNVTLSCEQNLNHDAMYWYRQDPGQGLRLIYYSQIVNDFQKGDIAEGYSVSREKKESFPLTVTSAQKNPTAFYLCASSIVENTEAFFGQGTRLTVV.

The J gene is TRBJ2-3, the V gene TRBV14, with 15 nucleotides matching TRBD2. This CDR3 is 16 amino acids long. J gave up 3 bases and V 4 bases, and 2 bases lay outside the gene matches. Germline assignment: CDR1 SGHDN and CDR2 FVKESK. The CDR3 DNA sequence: TGTGCCAGCAGCCGAGGGACTAGCGGGAGGACAGATACGCAGTATTTT. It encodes CASSRGTSGRTDTQYF.

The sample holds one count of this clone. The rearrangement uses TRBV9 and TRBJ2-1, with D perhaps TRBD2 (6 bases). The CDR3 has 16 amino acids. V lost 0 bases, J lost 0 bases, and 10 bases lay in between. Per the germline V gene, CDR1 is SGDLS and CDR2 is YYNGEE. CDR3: CASSVGTTSSYNEQFF. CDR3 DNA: TGTGCCAGCAGCGTAGGGACTACGAGCTCCTACAATGAGCAGTTCTTC.

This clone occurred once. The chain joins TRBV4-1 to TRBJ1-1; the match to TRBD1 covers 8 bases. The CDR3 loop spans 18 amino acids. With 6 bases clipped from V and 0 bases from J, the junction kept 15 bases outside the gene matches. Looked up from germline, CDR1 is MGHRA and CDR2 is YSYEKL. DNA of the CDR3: TGCGCCAGCAGTCTACAGGGGGAAGGACAGACAATGAACACTGAAGCTTTCTTT. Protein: CASSLQGEGQTMNTEAFF.

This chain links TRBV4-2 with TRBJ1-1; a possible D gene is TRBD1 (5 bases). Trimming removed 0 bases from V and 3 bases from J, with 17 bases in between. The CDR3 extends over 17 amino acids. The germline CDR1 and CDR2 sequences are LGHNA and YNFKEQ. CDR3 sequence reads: CASSQDPVWGGDTEAFF. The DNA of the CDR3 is TGTGCCAGCAGCCAAGATCCGGTTTGGGGGGGGGACACTGAAGCTTTCTTT.

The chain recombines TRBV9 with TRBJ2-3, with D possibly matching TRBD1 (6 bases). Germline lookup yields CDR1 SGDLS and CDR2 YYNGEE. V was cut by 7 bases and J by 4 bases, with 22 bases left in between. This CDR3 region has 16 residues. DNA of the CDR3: TGTGCCAGCCGATCCTATGGGGGACATCTCCCAGATACGCAGTATTTT. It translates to CASRSYGGHLPDTQYF.

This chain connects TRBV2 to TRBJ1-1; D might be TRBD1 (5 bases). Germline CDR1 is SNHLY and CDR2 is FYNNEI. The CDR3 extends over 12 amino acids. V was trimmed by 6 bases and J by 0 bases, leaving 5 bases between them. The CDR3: CASRGLNTEAFF. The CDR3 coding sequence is TGTGCCAGCAGGGGGCTGAACACTGAAGCTTTCTTT.

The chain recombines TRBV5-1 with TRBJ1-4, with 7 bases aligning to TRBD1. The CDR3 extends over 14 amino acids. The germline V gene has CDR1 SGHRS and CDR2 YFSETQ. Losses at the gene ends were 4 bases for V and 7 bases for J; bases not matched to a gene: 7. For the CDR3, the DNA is TGCGCCAGCAGCCTAGGGGGCAGGAGTGAAAAACTGTTTTTT. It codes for CASSLGGRSEKLFF.

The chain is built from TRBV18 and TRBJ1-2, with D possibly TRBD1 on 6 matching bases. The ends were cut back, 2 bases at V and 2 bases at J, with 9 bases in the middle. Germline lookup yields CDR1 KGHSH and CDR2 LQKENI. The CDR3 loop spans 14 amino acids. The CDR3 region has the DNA TGTGCCAGCTCACCAGACAGGTCCAACTATGGCTACACCTTC. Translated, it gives CASSPDRSNYGYTF.

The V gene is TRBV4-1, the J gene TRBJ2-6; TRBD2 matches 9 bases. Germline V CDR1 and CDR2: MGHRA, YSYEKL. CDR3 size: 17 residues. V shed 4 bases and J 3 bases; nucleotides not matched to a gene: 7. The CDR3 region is CASSPSGAGGGANVLTF. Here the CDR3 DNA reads TGCGCCAGCAGCCCCAGTGGAGCGGGAGGTGGGGCCAACGTCCTGACTTTC.

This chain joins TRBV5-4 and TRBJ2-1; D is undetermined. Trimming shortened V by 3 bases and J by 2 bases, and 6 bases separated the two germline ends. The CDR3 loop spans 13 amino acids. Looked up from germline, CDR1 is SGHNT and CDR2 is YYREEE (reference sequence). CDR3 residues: CASSSLAYNEQFF. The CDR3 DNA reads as TGTGCCAGCAGCTCGCTTGCCTACAATGAGCAGTTCTTC.

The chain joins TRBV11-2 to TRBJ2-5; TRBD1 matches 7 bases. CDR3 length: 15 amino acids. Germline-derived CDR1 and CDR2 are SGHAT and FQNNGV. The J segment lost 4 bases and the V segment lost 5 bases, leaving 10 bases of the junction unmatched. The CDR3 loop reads CASSRQAGGGETQYF. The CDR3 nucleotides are TGTGCCAGCAGCCGTCAGGCAGGGGGTGGAGAGACCCAGTACTTC.

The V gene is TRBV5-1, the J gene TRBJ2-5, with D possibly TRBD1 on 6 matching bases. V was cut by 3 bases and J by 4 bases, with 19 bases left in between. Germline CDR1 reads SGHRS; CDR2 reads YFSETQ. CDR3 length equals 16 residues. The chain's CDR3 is CASSSLTTGQRETQYF. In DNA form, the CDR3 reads TGCGCCAGCAGCTCCCTAACGACCGGACAGCGAGAGACCCAGTACTTC.

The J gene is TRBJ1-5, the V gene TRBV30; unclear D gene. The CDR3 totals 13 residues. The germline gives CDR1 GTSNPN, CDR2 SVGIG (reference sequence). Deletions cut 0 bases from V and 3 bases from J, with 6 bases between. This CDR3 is CAWSVQDNQPQHF. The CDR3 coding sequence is TGTGCCTGGAGTGTCCAAGACAATCAGCCCCAGCATTTT.